Shown below are 9 T cell receptor beta chains from a single sample sequenced in a study of cytomegalovirus exposure and HLA in healthy donors. Use of 60 Vbeta and 13 Jbeta primers characterized the PCR. The protocol was immunoSEQ multiplex PCR, while the TCRdb copy is restricted to in-frame clones and leaves out a portion. This table holds about 140,000 clones, about 61% found once. Sample: PBMCs. All receptors come from a male donor in good health and CMV-seronegative.

On this clone itself: At one boundary the junction diverges from the germline segment, which might be a read error. V is TRBV18 and J is TRBJ1-1; tentative D call: TRBD1 (5 bases). This CDR3 is built from 15 residues. CDR1 KGHSH and CDR2 LQKENI come from the germline V gene. The CDR3: CSSSPPSRVNTEAFF. Written as DNA, the CDR3 is TGTTCCAGCTCACCACCGTCCAGGGTGAACACTGAAGCTTTCTTT.

A single count supports this clone. This chain links TRBV5-1 with TRBJ1-3, with a weak D call TRBD1 (6 bases). Trimming pared 4 bases from V and 4 bases from J, leaving 12 bases between. Germline CDR1 and CDR2: SGHRS and YFSETQ. There are 14 residues in the CDR3. The CDR3 nucleotides read TGCGCCAGCAGCACGGGGGGCGGAGGAAACACCATATATTTT. This translates into CASSTGGGGNTIYF.

This chain uses TRBV7-5 with TRBJ1-5; TRBD1, the table's D call, lacks a check against the DNA. TRBV7-5 is a pseudogene segment. The length of the CDR3 is 17 residues. The CDR3: CVRSFRDRVCFNQPQHF. The DNA for the CDR3 is TGTGTCAGAAGCTTTAGGGACAGGGTTTGTTTCAATCAGCCCCAGCATTTT.

The J gene is TRBJ2-1, the V gene TRBV7-9, with TRBD2 identical over 8 bases. This CDR3 is built from 13 residues. In germline, CDR1 is SEHNR, CDR2 FQNEAQ (reference sequence). The junction had 5 bases not matched to a gene; V was cut back by 5 bases and J by 8 bases. The DNA for the CDR3 is TGTGCCAGCAGCCCGACTAGCGATCATGAGCAGTTCTTC. Amino acid sequence: CASSPTSDHEQFF.

The genes are TRBV6-5 and TRBJ1-1, with TRBD1 matching 7 bases. The CDR3 sequence is 14 residues long. CDR1 and CDR2 from the germline V gene are MNHEY and SVGAGI. V lost 4 bases and J lost 4; bases outside the gene matches: 6. CDR3 DNA: TGTGCCAGCAGTTCCGTTGACAGGGCCACTGAAGCTTTCTTT. Translation gives CASSSVDRATEAFF.

The V call is TRBV28, the J call TRBJ2-3, with D possibly matching TRBD2 (5 bases). Trimming stripped 3 bases from V and 1 base from J, with 14 bases between. Germline lookup yields CDR1 MDHEN and CDR2 SYDVKM. This CDR3 has 16 residues. The CDR3 region is CASSFSRGLGTDTQYF. CDR3 nucleotide sequence: TGTGCCAGCAGTTTTTCCCGGGGTCTCGGCACAGATACGCAGTATTTT.

This clone was counted once. The chain links TRBV5-1 to TRBJ2-7; 8 bases align to TRBD1. Germline CDR1 is SGHRS and CDR2 is YFSETQ. The CDR3 totals 17 residues. J was trimmed by 5 bases and V by 4 bases; bases with no gene match: 17. The CDR3 nucleotides read TGCGCCAGCAGCCAGGTGACCTTCAGGGGGCTTCCCCACGAGCAGTACTTC. It specifies CASSQVTFRGLPHEQYF.

The chain uses TRBV19 and TRBJ1-5; TRBD1 is a possible D gene (6 bases). Germline values: CDR1 LNHDA, CDR2 SQIVND (reference sequence). This CDR3 is built from 16 residues. The V and J ends lost 3 bases and 3 bases respectively, with 15 bases between them. The DNA for the CDR3 is TGTGCCAGTAGTATGGGGACCAGGGGTAACAATCAGCCCCAGCATTTT. Translation gives CASSMGTRGNNQPQHF.

V and J are TRBV28 and TRBJ1-4, with a possible D match to TRBD1 (6 bases). CDR3 length: 15 amino acids. CDR1 is MDHEN and CDR2 is SYDVKM in the germline V gene. Trimming took off 6 bases at V and 2 bases at J, with 13 bases between the two ends. CDR3 protein: CASRTHRETNEKLFF. The CDR3 region has the DNA TGTGCCAGCAGAACACACAGGGAGACTAATGAAAAACTGTTTTTT.